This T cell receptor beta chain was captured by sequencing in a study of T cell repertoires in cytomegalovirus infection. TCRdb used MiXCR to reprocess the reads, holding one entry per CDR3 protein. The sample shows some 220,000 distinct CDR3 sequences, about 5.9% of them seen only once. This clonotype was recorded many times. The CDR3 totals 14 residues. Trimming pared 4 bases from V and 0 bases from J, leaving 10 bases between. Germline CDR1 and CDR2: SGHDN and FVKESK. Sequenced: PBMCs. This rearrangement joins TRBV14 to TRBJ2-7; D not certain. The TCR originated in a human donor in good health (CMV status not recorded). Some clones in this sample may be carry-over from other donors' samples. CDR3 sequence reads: CASSRTATSYEQYF. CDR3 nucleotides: TGTGCCAGCAGCCGCACCGCGACCTCCTACGAGCAGTACTTC. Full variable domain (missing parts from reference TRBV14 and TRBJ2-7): EAGVTQFPSHSVIEKGQTVTLRCDPISGHDNLYWYRRVMGKEIKFLLHFVKESKQDESGMPNNRFLAERTGGTYSTLKVQPAELEDSGVYFCASSRTATSYEQYFGPGTRLTVT.